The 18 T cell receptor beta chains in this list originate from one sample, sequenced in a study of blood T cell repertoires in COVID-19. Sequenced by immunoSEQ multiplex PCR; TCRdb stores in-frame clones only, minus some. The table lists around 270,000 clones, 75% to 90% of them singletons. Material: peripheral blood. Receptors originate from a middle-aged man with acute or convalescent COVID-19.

CDR3 in amino acids: CASGPPGTGGYNEQFF. The CDR3 nucleotides read TGTGCTAGTGGGCCTCCCGGGACAGGGGGATACAATGAGCAGTTCTTC. The gene calls are TRBV12-5 and TRBJ2-1, with 11 nucleotides matching TRBD1. Germline V gives CDR1 LGHNT, CDR2 FRNRAP. The CDR3 is made up of 16 amino acids. Trimming at V came to 6 bases and at J to 4 bases, leaving 8 bases not matched to a gene.

CDR3 DNA: TGTGCCAGCAGCGTACTACAGGGGGCTGTTGGCACTGAAGCTTTCTTT. It yields the protein CASSVLQGAVGTEAFF. The chain recombines TRBV7-2 with TRBJ1-1, with 9 bases lining up with TRBD1. V gave up 5 bases and J gave up 4 bases; unmatched junction bases: 11. CDR1 and CDR2 from the germline V gene are SGHTA and FQGNSA. The CDR3 sequence is 16 residues long.

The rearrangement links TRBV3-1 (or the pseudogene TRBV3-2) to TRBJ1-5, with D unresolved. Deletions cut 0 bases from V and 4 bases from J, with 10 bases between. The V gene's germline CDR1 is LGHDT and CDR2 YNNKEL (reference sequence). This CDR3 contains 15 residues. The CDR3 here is CASSQDPGVNQPQHF. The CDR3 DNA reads TGTGCCAGCAGCCAAGACCCGGGTGTAAATCAGCCCCAGCATTTT.

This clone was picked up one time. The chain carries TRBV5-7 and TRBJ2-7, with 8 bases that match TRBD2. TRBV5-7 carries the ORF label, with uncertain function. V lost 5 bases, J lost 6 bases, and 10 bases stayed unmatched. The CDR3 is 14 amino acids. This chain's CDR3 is CASSSGLGRGEQYF. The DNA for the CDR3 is TGTGCCAGCAGTTCGGGACTAGGTCGGGGCGAGCAGTACTTC.

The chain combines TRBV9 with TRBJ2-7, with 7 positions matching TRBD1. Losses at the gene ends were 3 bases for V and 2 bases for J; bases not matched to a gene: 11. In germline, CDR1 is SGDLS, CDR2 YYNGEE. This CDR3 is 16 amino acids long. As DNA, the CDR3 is TGTGCCAGCAGCGCAGGAGCCGGGACAGCCACCTACGAGCAGTACTTC. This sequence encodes CASSAGAGTATYEQYF.

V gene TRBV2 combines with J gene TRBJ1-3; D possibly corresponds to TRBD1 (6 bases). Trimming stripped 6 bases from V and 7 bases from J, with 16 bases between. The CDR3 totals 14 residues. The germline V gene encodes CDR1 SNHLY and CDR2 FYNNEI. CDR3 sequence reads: CASSADSTFNTIYF. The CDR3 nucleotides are TGTGCCAGCAGCGCGGACAGTACCTTCAACACCATATATTTT.

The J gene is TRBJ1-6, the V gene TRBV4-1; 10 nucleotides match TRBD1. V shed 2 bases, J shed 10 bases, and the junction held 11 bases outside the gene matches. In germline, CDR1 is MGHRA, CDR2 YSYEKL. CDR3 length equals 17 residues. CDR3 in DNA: TGCGCCAGCAGCCAATTCTCCGGGACAGGGGTGCAGTCACCCCTCCACTTT. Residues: CASSQFSGTGVQSPLHF.

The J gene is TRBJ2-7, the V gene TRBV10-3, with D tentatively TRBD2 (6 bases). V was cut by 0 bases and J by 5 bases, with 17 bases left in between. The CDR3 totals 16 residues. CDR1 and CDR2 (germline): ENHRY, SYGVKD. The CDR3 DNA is TGTGCCATCAGTGAGTCGTATGGGGGGACCTCTCACGAGCAGTACTTC. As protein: CAISESYGGTSHEQYF.

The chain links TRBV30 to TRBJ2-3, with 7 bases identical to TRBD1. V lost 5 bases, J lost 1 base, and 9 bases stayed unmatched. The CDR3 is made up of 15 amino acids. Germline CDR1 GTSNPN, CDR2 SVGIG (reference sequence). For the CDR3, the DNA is TGTGCCTGGGGACAGGCCTTTGGAGGCACAGATACGCAGTATTTT. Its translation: CAWGQAFGGTDTQYF.

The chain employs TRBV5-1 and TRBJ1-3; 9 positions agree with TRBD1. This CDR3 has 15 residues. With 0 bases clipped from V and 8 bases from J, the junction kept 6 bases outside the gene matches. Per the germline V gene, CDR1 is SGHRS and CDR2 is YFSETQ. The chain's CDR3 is CASSLGGQGQDTIYF. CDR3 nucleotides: TGCGCCAGCAGCTTGGGGGGACAGGGTCAGGACACCATATATTTT.

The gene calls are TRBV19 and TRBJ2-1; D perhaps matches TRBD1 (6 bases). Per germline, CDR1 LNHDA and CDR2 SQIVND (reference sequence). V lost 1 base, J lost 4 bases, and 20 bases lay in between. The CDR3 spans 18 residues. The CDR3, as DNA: TGTGCCAGTAGTATAGTTATATTGGGGCCAAGGGGGTACAATGAGCAGTTCTTC. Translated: CASSIVILGPRGYNEQFF.

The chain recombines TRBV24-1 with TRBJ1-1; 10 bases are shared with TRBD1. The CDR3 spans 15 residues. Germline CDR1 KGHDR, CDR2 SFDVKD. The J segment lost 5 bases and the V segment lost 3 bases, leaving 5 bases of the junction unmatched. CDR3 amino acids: CATSDGTGEVTEAFF. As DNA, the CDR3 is TGTGCCACCAGTGATGGGACAGGGGAAGTTACTGAAGCTTTCTTT.

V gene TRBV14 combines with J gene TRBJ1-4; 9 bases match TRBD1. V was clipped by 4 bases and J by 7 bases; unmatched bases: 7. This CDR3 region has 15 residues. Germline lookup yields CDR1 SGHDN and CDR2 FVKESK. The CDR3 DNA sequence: TGTGCCAGCAGCCCCCTCGCGGACAGGGGTGAAAAACTGTTTTTT. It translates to CASSPLADRGEKLFF.

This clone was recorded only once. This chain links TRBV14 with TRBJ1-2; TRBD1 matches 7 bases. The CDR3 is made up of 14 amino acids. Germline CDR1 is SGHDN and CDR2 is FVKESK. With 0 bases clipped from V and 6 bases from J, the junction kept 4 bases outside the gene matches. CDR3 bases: TGTGCCAGCAGCCAAGATCGGGGACAGCATGGCTACACCTTC. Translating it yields CASSQDRGQHGYTF.

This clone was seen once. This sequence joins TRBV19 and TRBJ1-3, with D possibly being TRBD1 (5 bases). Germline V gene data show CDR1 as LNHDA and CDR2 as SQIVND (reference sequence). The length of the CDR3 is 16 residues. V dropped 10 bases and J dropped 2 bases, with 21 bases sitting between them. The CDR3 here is CATVRGTAIAGNTIYF. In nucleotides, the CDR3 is TGTGCCACCGTGAGAGGGACTGCTATAGCTGGAAACACCATATATTTT.

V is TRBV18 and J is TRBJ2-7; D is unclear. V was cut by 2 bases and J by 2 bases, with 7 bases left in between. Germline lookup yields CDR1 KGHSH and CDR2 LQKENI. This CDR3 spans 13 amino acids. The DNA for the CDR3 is TGTGCCAGCTCACCAGATAGTCCCTACGAGCAGTACTTC. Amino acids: CASSPDSPYEQYF.

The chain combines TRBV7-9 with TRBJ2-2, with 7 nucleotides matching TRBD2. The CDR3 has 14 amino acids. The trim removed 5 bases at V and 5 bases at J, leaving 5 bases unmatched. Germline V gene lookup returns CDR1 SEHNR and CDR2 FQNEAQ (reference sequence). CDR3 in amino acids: CASSRTGLTGELFF. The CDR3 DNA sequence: TGTGCCAGCAGCCGAACGGGACTAACCGGGGAGCTGTTTTTT. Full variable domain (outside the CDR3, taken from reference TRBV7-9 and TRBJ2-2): DTGVSQNPRHKITKRGQNVTFRCDPISEHNRLYWYRQTLGQGPEFLTYFQNEAQLEKSRLLSDRFSAERPKGSFSTLEIQRTEQGDSAMYLCASSRTGLTGELFFGEGSRLTVL.

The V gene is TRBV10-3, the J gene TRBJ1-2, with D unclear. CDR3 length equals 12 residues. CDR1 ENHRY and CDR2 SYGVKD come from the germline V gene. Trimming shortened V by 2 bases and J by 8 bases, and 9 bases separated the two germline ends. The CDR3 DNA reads TGTGCCATCAGTGAGATGCAGAGGGGCTACACCTTC. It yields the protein CAISEMQRGYTF.